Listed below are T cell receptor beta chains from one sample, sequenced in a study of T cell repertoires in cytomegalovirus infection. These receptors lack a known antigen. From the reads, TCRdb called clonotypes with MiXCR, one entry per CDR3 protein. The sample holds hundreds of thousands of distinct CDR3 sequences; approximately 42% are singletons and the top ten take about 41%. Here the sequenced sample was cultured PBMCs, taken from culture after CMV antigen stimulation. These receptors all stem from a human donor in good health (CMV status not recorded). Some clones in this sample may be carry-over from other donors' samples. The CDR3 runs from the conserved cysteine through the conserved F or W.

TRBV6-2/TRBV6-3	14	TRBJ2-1	CASSYLRGGNEQFF
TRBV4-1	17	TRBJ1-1	CASSDPLGQGMNTEAFF
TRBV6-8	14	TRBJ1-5	CASSSLAGIQPQHF
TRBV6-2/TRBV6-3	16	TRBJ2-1	CASSTRDSSSYNEQFF
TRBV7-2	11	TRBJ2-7	CASSRLGEQYF
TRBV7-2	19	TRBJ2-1	CASSLEPAGVPGSYNEQFF
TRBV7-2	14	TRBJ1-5	CASSFYRDDQPQHF
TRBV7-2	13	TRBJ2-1	CPRWRGAGNEQFF
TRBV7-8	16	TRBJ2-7	CASSLGLGTTSSQQYF
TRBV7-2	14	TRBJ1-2	CASSRSGTDYGYTF
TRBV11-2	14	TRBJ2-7	CASSLGAGLYEQYF
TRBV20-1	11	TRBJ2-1	CSATRVGEQFF
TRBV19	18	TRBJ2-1	CASTRTSGSLISYNEQFF
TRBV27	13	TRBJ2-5	CASRPGTLETQYF
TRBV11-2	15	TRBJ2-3	CASSSVGFGTDTQYF
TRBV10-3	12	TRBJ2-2	CAIRADTGELFF
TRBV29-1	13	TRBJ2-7	CSVGLAGDGEQYF
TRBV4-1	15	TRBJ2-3	CASSQDGTFGDTQYF
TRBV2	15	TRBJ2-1	CASWVETSGNNEQFF
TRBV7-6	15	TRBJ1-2	CASSVTSPGGRGYTF
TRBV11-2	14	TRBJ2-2	CASSFRDRVWELFF
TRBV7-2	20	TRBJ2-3	CASSLGAGASGRISTDTQYF
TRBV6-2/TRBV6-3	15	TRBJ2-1	CASSPPGGKKYEQFF
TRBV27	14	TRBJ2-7	CASSFGGGKDEQYF
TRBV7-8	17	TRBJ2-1	CASSLVPRGDPYNEQFF
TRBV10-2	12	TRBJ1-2	CASSVEAQSYTF
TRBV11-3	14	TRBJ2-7	CASSEGPTSYEQYF
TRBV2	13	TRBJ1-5	CASSGQDNQPQHF
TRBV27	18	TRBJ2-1	CASSLLPGGKGSYNEQFF